This TCR beta chain was sequenced during a study of blood T cell repertoires in COVID-19. Turning to the study itself: Acute and convalescent COVID-19 specimens originated in the United States, Italy and Spain. PBMCs, B-cell-depleted T cells, or T cells were the source of the cDNA or gDNA that made up the material.

Patients at the Seattle site were enrolled during active infection and followed longitudinally. Original processing notes: Counts of nucleated cells, estimated from reference gene primer amplification, were obtained. Generated by immunoSEQ multiplex PCR, the TCRdb table keeps only in-frame clones and is missing some. From that table come the V and J calls and clone size; the DNA was used to work out D and trimming. Of 450,000 or so clones listed, about 90% are singletons. Germline CDR1 and CDR2: LGHDT and YNNKEL (reference sequence). The CDR3 is 12 amino acids. V was trimmed by 5 bases and J by 5 bases, leaving 6 bases between them.

Input material: peripheral blood. J is TRBJ1-4 and V is TRBV3-1 (or the pseudogene TRBV3-2), with D unresolved. This TCR came from a man between 18 and 35 years old with COVID-19, enrolled during active disease. The CDR3, as DNA: TGTGCCAGCAGCGGAGAGAATGAAAAACTGTTTTTT. This encodes CASSGENEKLFF.